What follows are 11 T cell receptor beta chains derived from one specimen sequenced in a study of metastatic and nonmetastatic thyroid tumors. Thyroid surgery was preceded by no treatment in any patient. TCRdb re-called the PCR reads with MiXCR. The sample includes 21,000 or so clones, about 25% of them seen just once. The sequenced sample was blood. Receptors were obtained from a female donor with papillary thyroid cancer or a benign thyroid nodule (not recorded which). Some clones in this sample may be carry-over from other donors' samples.

The V gene is TRBV14, the J gene TRBJ2-1, with TRBD2 matching over 10 bases. V was pared by 4 bases and J by 5 bases, with 2 bases of the junction left unmatched. CDR3 length: 14 residues. Germline values: CDR1 SGHDN, CDR2 FVKESK. CDR3 nucleotide sequence: TGTGCCAGCAGCCTTAGCGGGAGGAACAATGAGCAGTTCTTC. This translates into CASSLSGRNNEQFF.

This clone qualifies as medium-sized. The chain couples TRBV20-1 to TRBJ2-7; D is perhaps TRBD1 (7 bases). CDR1 is DFQATT, CDR2 SNEGSKA, per germline (reference sequence). Trimming took off 5 bases at V and 6 bases at J, with 23 bases between the two ends. CDR3 length: 15 amino acids. CDR3 nucleotide sequence: TGCAGTGCTCGCGCGGAGGGACAGAAAAAAACCGAGCAGTACTTC. Translated, it gives CSARAEGQKKTEQYF.

There are many counts of this clone. The chain uses TRBV10-3 and TRBJ1-2; D unresolved. CDR3 length: 12 amino acids. The V and J ends lost 2 bases and 6 bases respectively, with 7 bases between them. CDR1 and CDR2 (germline): ENHRY, SYGVKD. Here the CDR3 reads CAISERSNGYTF. The CDR3 nucleotides read TGTGCCATCAGTGAGAGGTCCAATGGCTACACCTTC.

This clone appeared many times. The V call is TRBV11-3, the J call TRBJ2-3; 10 bases are shared with TRBD1. Germline lookup yields CDR1 SGHNT and CDR2 YENEEA. The length of the CDR3 is 15 residues. V was pared by 6 bases and J by 2 bases, with 5 bases of the junction left unmatched. The CDR3 region is CASSPRQGATDTQYF. CDR3 nucleotides: TGTGCCAGCAGTCCTAGACAGGGGGCCACAGATACGCAGTATTTT.

The chain links TRBV28 to TRBJ1-5; D is unresolved. This CDR3 is 16 amino acids long. Trimming pared 1 base from V and 2 bases from J, leaving 12 bases between. The germline V gene has CDR1 MDHEN and CDR2 SYDVKM. CDR3 region: CASSLFPGIGNQPQHF. The CDR3 DNA follows: TGTGCCAGCAGTTTATTTCCGGGTATCGGCAATCAGCCCCAGCATTTT.

Ten or more counts support this clone. The J gene is TRBJ2-1, the V gene TRBV3-1; D is uncertain. The V and J ends lost 3 bases and 0 bases respectively, with 15 bases between them. The V gene's germline CDR1 is LGHDT and CDR2 YNNKEL (reference sequence). The CDR3 extends over 17 amino acids. The CDR3 is CASSQLGPLGSYNEQFF. The CDR3 DNA sequence: TGTGCCAGCAGCCAGTTAGGGCCACTGGGCTCCTACAATGAGCAGTTCTTC.

A word on this clone: Sequence at one end of the junction differs from germline and may be a read error. This chain uses TRBV6-1 with TRBJ2-1; 8 nucleotides match TRBD2. CDR3 length: 15 residues. Germline CDR1 MNHNS, CDR2 SASEGT. The CDR3 DNA follows: TGTGCCAGCCGTGACCTAGCGGGCTCCTACAATGAGCAGTTCTTC. It encodes CASRDLAGSYNEQFF.

The CDR3 DNA follows: TGTGCCAGCAGCTACAACCAGGGGTTCTATCAGCCCCAGCATTTT. Translating gives CASSYNQGFYQPQHF. The J gene is TRBJ1-5, the V gene TRBV7-2; possibly TRBD1 for D (6 bases). The CDR3 length is 15 residues. The V end lost 4 bases, the J end lost 5 bases, and 15 bases lay between the germline ends. Per germline, CDR1 SGHTA and CDR2 FQGNSA.

The chain is built from TRBV20-1 and TRBJ1-2, with D maybe TRBD1 (5 bases). CDR3 length: 13 residues. From germline, CDR1 is DFQATT and CDR2 SNEGSKA (reference sequence). The germline V and J ends were trimmed by 0 bases and 6 bases, with 11 bases remaining between them. The CDR3, as DNA: TGCAGTGCTAGAGAACTCTCCAGGGATGGCTACACCTTC. Amino acid sequence: CSARELSRDGYTF.

As regards this clone: An end of the junction differs from the germline gene, which may be a read error. V is TRBV6-1 and J is TRBJ2-2; no clear D. The CDR3 has 16 amino acids. Germline V gene data show CDR1 as MNHNS and CDR2 as SASEGT. The CDR3 loop is CDSAHSGCANTGQLFF. The CDR3 DNA is TGTGACAGCGCCCACTCAGGTTGCGCGAACACCGGGCAGCTGTTTTTT.

This clone was recorded many times. A much bigger clone sits one base away, suggesting this may be a read error. No conserved phenylalanine or tryptophan ends this CDR3, so it is likely a read error. This chain joins TRBV11-1 and TRBJ2-3; D gene ambiguous. The CDR3 has 15 residues. Trimming took off 2 bases at V and 3 bases at J, with 12 bases between the two ends. Germline loops: CDR1 SGHAT, CDR2 FQDESV (reference sequence). CDR3 coding DNA: TGTGCCAGCAGCTTACTCAACTATGGTACAGATACGCAGTATCTT. Protein: CASSLLNYGTDTQYL.